The table lists the clone carrying this T cell receptor beta chain with many counts. Its cognate antigen is unknown. This entry comes from a study of blood T cells in healthy people across ages. Broader study findings: In older individuals, TCR beta diversity per million T cells was lower, falling roughly linearly with age.

Per germline, CDR1 MNHEY and CDR2 SVGEGT. Trimming took off 2 bases at V and 5 bases at J, with 6 bases between the two ends. The CDR3 totals 12 residues. RNA extraction gave at least 5.5 micrograms of total RNA per sample. PCR was performed a second time for 7 to 11 cycles using a sample-barcoded 5' primer and a J-beta primer mix. TCRdb itself ran the 5' RACE reads through MiXCR, one entry per CDR3 protein. The sample yields 870,000 or so distinct CDR3 sequences, 25% to 30% seen once. V gene TRBV6-2 or TRBV6-3 combines with J gene TRBJ1-2; D ambiguous. The sequenced material came from blood. The clonotype comes from a woman of 80 years or more in good health. CDR3 nucleotide sequence: TGTGCCAGCAGTTACATGGTTTATGGCTACACCTTC. Translated: CASSYMVYGYTF.